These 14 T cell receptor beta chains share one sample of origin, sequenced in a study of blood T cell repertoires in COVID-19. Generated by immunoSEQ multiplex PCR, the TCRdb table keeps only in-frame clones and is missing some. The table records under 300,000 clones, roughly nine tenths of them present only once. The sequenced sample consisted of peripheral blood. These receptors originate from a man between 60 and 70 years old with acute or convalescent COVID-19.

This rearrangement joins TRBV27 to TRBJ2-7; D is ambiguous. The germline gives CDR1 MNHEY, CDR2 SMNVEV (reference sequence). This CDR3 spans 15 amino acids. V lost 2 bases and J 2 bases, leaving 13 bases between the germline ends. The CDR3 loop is CASSLRGSRPYEQYF. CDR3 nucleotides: TGTGCCAGCAGTTTAAGAGGCAGCAGACCCTACGAGCAGTACTTC.

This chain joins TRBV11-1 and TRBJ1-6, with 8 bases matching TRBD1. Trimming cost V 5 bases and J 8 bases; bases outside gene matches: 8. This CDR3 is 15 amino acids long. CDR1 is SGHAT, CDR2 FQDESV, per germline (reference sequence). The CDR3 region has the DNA TGTGCCAGCAGCCTCGGACAGGGAGGTGATTCACCCCTCCACTTT. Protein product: CASSLGQGGDSPLHF.

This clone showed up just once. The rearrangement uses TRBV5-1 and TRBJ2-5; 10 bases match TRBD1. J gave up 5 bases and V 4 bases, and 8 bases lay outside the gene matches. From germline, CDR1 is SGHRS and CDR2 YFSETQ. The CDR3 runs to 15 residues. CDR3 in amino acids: CASSMPGQGSETQYF. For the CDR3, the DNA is TGCGCCAGCAGCATGCCGGGACAGGGGTCGGAGACCCAGTACTTC.

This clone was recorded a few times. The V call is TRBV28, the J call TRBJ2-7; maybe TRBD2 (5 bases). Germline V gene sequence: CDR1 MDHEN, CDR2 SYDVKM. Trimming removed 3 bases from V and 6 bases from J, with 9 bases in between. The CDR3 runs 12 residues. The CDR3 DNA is TGTGCCAGCAGTTTGAGGGCGGTCGAGCAGTACTTC. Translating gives CASSLRAVEQYF. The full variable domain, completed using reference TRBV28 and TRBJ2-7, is DVKVTQSSRYLVKRTGEKVFLECVQDMDHENMFWYRQDPGLGLRLIYFSYDVKMKEKGDIPEGYSVSREKKERFSLILESASTNQTSMYLCASSLRAVEQYFGPGTRLTVT.

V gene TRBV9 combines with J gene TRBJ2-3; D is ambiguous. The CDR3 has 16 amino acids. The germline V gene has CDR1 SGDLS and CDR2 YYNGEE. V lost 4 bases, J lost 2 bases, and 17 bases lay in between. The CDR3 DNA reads TGTGCCAGCAGCTCCCAGGTCAGCAGCTACACAGATACGCAGTATTTT. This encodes CASSSQVSSYTDTQYF.

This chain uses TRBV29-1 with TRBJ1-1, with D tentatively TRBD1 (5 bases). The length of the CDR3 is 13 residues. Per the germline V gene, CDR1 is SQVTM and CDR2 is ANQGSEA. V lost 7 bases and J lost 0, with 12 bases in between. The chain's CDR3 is CSAVGGLNTEAFF. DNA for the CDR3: TGCAGCGCCGTGGGGGGTTTGAACACTGAAGCTTTCTTT.

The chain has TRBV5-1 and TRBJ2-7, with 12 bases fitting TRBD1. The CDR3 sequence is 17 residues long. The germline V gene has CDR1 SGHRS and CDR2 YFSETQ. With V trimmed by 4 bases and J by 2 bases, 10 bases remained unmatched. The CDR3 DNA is TGCGCCAGCAGCCCTGGTGGGACAGGGGGCTTCGCCTACGAGCAGTACTTC. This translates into CASSPGGTGGFAYEQYF.

CDR3 bases: TGTGCCAGCAGCCAAGGACACATGGACAATCAGCCCCAGCATTTT. Its translation is CASSQGHMDNQPQHF. The chain joins TRBV3-1 (or the pseudogene TRBV3-2) to TRBJ1-5; D unresolved. V was trimmed by 1 base and J by 3 bases, leaving 10 bases between them. Germline V gene data show CDR1 as LGHDT and CDR2 as YNNKEL (reference sequence). This CDR3 contains 15 residues.

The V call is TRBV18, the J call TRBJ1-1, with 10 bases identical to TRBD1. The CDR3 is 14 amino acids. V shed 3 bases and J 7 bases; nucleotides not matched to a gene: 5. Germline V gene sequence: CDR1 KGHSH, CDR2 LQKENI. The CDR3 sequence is CASSPRQGAGEAFF. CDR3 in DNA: TGTGCCAGCTCACCCAGACAGGGGGCTGGTGAAGCTTTCTTT.

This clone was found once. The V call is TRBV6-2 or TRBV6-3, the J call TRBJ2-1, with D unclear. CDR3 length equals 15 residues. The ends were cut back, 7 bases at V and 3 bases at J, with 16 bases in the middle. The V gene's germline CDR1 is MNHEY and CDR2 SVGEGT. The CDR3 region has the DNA TGTGCCAGCATCCCCCGTGGGCTCTACTACAATGAGCAGTTCTTC. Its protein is CASIPRGLYYNEQFF.

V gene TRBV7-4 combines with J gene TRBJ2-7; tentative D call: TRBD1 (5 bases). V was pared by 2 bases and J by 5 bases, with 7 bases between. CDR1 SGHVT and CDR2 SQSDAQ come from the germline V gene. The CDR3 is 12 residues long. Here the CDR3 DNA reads TGTGCCAGCAGCTTACAGACAGACGAGCAGTACTTC. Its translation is CASSLQTDEQYF.

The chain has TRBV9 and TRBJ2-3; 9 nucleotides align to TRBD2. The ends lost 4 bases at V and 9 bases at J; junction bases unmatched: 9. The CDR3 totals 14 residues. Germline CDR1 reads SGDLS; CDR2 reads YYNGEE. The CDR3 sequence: CASSSSGNSPTQYF. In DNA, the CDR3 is TGTGCCAGCAGCTCTAGCGGGAACTCCCCCACGCAGTATTTT.

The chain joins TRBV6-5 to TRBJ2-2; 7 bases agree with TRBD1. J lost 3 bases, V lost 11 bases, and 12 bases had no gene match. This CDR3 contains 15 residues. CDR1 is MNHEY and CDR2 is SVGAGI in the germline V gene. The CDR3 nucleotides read TGTGCCCTCCTTATTAGGCAGGGGGACACCGGGGAGCTGTTTTTT. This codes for CALLIRQGDTGELFF.

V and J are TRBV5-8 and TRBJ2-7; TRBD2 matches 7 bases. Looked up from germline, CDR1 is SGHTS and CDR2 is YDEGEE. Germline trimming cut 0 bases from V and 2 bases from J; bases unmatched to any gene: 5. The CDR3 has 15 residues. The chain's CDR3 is CASSLVGEGTYEQYF. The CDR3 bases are TGTGCCAGCAGCTTGGTGGGGGAGGGGACCTACGAGCAGTACTTC. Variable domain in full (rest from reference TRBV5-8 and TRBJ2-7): EAGVTQSPTHLIKTRGQQATLRCSPISGHTSVYWYQQALGLGLQFLLWYDEGEERNRGNFPPRFSGRQFPNYSSELNVNALELEDSALYLCASSLVGEGTYEQYFGPGTRLTVT.